This TCR beta chain comes out of a study of preoperative IRX-2 immunotherapy in early breast cancer. The method was immunoSEQ multiplex PCR; TCRdb's version includes in-frame clones alone and lacks a portion of them. The sample shows about 43,000 clones, about 94% of them seen only once. Treatment: preoperative locoregional IRX-2 cytokine immunotherapy. Patients received preoperative, locoregional IRX-2 cytokine immunotherapy in a phase Ib study. V dropped 3 bases and J dropped 1; count of bases not matched to a gene: 1. The CDR3 loop spans 15 amino acids. J is TRBJ2-1 and V is TRBV23-1; 9 positions match TRBD1. TRBV23-1 is assigned to the ORF class and has an uncertain function. The TCR was taken from a human donor with breast cancer. This material consisted of tumor tissue, taken after IRX-2 immunotherapy. The CDR3 sequence: CASSQDRGSYNEQFF. In DNA, the CDR3 is TGCGCCAGCAGTCAGGACAGGGGATCCTACAATGAGCAGTTCTTC.